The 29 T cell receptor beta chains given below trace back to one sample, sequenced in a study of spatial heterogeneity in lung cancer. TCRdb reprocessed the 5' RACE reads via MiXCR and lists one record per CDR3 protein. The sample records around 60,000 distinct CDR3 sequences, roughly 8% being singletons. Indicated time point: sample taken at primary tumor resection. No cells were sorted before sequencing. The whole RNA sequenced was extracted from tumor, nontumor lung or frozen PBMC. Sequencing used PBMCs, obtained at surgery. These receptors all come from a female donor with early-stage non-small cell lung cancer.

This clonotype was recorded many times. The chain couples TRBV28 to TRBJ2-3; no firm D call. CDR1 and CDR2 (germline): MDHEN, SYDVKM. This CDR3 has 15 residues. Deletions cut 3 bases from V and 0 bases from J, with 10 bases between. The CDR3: CASSFPGPSTDTQYF. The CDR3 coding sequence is TGTGCCAGCAGTTTCCCAGGACCTAGCACAGATACGCAGTATTTT.

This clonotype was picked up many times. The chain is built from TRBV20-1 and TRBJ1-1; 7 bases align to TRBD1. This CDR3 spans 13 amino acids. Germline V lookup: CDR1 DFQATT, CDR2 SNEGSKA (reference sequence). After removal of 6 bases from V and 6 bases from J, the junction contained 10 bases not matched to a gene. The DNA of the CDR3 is TGCAGTGCCCCAGGACAGGCGATACCTGAAGCTTTCTTT. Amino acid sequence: CSAPGQAIPEAFF.

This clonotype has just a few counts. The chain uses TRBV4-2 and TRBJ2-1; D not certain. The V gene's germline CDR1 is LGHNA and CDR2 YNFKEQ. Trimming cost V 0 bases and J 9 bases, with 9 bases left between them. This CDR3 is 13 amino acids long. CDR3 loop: CASSQDDLREQFF. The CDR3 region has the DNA TGTGCCAGCAGCCAAGATGATCTGCGTGAGCAGTTCTTC.

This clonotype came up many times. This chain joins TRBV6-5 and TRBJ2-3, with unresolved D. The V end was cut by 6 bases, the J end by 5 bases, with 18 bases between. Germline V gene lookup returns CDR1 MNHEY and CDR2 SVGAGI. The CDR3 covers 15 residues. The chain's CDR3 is CASRMGPSRKDTQYF. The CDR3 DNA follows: TGTGCCAGCAGGATGGGTCCTTCGAGAAAAGATACGCAGTATTTT.

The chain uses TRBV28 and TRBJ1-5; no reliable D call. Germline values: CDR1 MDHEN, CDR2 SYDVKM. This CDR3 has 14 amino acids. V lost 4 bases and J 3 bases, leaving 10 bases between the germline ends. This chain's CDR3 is CASSSPEPNQPQHF. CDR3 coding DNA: TGTGCCAGCAGTTCTCCTGAGCCCAATCAGCCCCAGCATTTT.

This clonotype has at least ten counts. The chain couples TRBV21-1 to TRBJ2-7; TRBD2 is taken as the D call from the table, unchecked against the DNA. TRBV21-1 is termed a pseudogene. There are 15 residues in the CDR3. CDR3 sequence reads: CASRLPWDFSYEQYV. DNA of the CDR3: TGTGCCAGCAGGCTACCTTGGGACTTCTCCTACGAGCAGTACGTC.

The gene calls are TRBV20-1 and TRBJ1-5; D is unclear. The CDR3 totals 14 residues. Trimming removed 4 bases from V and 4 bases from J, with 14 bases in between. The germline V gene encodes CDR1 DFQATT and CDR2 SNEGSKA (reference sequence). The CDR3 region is CSANLGPKNQPQHF. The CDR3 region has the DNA TGCAGTGCTAACCTTGGACCGAAAAATCAGCCCCAGCATTTT.

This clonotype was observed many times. CDR3 amino acids: CASRLSVTNTEAFF. The CDR3 nucleotides read TGTGCCAGCAGGCTCAGCGTAACGAACACTGAAGCTTTCTTT. This sequence joins TRBV28 and TRBJ1-1; no clear D. The germline gives CDR1 MDHEN, CDR2 SYDVKM. The germline V and J ends were trimmed by 6 bases and 1 base, with 12 bases remaining between them. The CDR3 spans 14 residues.

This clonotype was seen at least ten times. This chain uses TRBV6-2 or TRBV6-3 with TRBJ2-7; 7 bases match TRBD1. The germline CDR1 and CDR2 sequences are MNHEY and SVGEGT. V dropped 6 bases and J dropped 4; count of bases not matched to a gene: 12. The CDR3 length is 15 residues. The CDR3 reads CASRRRGLERYEQYF. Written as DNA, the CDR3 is TGTGCCAGCAGAAGAAGGGGGCTAGAACGATACGAGCAGTACTTC.

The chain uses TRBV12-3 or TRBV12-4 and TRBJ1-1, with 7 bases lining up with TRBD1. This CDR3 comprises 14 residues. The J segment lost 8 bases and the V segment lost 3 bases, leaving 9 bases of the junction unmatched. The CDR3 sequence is CASSFVLGGLEAFF. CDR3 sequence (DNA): TGTGCCAGCAGTTTCGTACTAGGGGGCCTCGAAGCTTTCTTT.

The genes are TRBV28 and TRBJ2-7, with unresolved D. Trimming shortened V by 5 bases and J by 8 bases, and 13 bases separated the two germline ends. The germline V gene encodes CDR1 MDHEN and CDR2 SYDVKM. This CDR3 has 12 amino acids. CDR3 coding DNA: TGTGCCAGCAGTACGGATGAATTTAAGCAGTACGTC. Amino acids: CASSTDEFKQYV.

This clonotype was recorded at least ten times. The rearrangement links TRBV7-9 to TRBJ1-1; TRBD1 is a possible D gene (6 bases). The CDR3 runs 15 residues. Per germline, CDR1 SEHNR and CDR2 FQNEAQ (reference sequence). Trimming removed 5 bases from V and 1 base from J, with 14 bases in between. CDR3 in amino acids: CASSPVGRGNTEAFF. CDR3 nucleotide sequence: TGTGCCAGCAGCCCCGTCGGCAGGGGGAACACTGAAGCTTTCTTT.

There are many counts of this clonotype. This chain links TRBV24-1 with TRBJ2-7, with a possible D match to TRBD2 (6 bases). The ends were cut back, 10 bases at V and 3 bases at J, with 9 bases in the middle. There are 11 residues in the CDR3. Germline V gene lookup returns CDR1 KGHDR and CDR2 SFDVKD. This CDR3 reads CATGGGYEQYV. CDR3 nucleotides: TGTGCCACGGGAGGAGGCTACGAGCAGTACGTC.

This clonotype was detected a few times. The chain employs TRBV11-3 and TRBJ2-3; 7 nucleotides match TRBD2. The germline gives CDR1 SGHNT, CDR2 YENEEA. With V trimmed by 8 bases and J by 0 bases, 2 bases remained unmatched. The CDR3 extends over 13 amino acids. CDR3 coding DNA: TGTGCCAGCCGGGGGGATAGCACAGATACGCAGTATTTT. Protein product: CASRGDSTDTQYF.

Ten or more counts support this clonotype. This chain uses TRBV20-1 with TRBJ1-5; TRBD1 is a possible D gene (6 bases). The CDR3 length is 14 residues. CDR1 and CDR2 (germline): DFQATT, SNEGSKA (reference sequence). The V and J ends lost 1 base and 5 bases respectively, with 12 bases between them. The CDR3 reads CSARGPGAYQPQHF. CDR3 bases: TGCAGTGCTAGAGGCCCGGGGGCCTATCAGCCCCAGCATTTT.

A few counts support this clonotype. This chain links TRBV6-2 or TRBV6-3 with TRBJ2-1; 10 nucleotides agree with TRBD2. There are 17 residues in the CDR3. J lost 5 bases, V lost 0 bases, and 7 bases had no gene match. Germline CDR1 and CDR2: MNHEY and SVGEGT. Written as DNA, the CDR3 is TGTGCCAGCAGTTACTCGAGGACTAGCGGAGGCCACAATGAGCAGTTCTTC. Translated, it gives CASSYSRTSGGHNEQFF.

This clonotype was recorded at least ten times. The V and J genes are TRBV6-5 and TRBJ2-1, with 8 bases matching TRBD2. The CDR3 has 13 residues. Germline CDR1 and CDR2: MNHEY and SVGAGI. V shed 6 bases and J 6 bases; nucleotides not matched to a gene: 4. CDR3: CASRSREGNEQFF. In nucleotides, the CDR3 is TGTGCCAGCAGATCCCGGGAGGGCAATGAGCAGTTCTTC.

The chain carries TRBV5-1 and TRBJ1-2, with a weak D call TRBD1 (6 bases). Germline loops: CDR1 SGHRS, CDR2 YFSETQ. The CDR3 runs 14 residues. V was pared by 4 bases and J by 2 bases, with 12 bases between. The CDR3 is CASSTIQGNYGYTF. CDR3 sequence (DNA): TGCGCCAGCAGCACGATACAGGGCAACTATGGCTACACCTTC.

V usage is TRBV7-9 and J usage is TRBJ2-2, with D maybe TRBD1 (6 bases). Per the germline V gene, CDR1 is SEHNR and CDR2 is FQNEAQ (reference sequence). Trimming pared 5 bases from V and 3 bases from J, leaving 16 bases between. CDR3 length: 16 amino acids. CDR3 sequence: CASSPRQVTYTGELFF. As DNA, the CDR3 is TGTGCCAGCAGCCCGAGACAGGTTACCTACACCGGGGAGCTGTTTTTT.

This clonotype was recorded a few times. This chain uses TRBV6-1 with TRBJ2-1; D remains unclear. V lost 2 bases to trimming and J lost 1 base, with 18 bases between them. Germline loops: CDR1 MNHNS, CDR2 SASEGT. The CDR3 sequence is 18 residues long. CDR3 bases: TGTGCCAGCAGTGAACCCTATCGAGTTGCGGATTCCTACAATGAGCAGTTCTTC. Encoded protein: CASSEPYRVADSYNEQFF.

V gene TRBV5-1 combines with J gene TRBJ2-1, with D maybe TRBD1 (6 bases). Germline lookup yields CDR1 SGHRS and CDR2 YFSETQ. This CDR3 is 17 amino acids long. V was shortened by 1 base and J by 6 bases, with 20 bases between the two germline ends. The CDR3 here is CASSLSQWTEMSNEQFF. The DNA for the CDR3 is TGCGCCAGCAGCTTGAGCCAGTGGACAGAGATGTCCAATGAGCAGTTCTTC. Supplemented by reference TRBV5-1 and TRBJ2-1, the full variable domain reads KAGVTQTPRYLIKTRGQQVTLSCSPISGHRSVSWYQQTPGQGLQFLFEYFSETQRNKGNFPGRFSGRQFSNSRSEMNVSTLELGDSALYLCASSLSQWTEMSNEQFFGPGTRLTVL.

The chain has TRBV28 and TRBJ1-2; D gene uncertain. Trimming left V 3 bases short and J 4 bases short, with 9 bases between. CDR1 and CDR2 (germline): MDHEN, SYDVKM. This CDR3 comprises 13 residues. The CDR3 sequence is CASSLAVLYGYTF. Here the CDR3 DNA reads TGTGCCAGCAGTTTGGCAGTACTCTATGGCTACACCTTC.

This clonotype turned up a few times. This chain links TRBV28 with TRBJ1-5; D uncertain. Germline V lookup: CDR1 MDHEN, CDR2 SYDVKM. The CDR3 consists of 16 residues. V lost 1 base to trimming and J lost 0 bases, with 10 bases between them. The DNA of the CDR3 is TGTGCCAGCAGTTTATTCGAGGAATATAGCAATCAGCCCCAGCATTTT. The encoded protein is CASSLFEEYSNQPQHF.

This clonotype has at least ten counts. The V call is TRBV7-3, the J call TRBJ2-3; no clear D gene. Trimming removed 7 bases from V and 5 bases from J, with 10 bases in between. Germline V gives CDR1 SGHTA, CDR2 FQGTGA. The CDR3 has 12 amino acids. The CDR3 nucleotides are TGTGCCAGCACCCCGAGTGAAGATACGCAGTATTTT. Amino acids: CASTPSEDTQYF. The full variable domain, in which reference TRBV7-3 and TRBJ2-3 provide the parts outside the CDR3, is GAGVSQTPSNKVTEKGKYVELRCDPISGHTALYWYRQSLGQGPEFLIYFQGTGAADDSGLPNDRFFAVRPEGSVSTLKIQRTERGDSAVYLCASTPSEDTQYFGPGTRLTVL.

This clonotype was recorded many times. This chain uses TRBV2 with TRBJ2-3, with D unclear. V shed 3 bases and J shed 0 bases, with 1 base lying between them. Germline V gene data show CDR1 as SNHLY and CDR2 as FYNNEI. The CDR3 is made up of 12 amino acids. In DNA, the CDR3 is TGTGCCAGCAGTGAGAGCACAGATACGCAGTATTTT. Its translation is CASSESTDTQYF.

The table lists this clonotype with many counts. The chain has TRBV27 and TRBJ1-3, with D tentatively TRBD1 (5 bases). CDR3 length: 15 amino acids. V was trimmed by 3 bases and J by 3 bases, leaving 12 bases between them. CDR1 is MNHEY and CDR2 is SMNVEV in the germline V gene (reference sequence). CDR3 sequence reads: CASSLGREFGNTIYF. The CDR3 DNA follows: TGTGCCAGCAGTTTGGGCAGGGAGTTTGGAAACACCATATATTTT.

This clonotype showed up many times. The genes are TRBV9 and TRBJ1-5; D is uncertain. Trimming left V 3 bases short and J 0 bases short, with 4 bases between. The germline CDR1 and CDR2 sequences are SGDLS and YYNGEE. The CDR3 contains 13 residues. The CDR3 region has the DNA TGTGCCAGCAGCGCTGGTAGCAATCAGCCCCAGCATTTT. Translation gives CASSAGSNQPQHF.

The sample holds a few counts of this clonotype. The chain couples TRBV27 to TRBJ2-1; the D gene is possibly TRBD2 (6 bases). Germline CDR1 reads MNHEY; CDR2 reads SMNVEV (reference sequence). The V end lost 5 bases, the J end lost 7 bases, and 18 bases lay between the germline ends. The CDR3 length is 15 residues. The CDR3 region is CASSPSPGTANEQFF. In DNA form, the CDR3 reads TGTGCCAGCAGTCCCAGTCCCGGGACTGCGAATGAGCAGTTCTTC.

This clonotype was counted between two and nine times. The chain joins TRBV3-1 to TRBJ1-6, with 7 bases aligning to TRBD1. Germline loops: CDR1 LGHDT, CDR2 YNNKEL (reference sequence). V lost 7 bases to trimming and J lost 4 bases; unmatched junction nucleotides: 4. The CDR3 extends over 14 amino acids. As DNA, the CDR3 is TGTGCCAGCACAGAGGGACAGTATAATTCACCCCTCCACTTT. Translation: CASTEGQYNSPLHF.